One T cell receptor (beta chain) is described in this entry. Its antigen is not identified. Assay used: immunoSEQ multiplex PCR; TCRdb lists only in-frame clones, some missing. Among roughly 93,000 clones listed, about 84% were seen once. V gave up 2 bases and J gave up 10 bases, with 18 bases separating them. The CDR3 has 15 residues. Looked up from germline, CDR1 is MNHEY and CDR2 is SVGAGI. The data belong to a study of OX40 agonist ivuxolimab in advanced cancers. Study-wide findings and caveats: Among the lowest peripheral clonal expansion occurred in 0.1-3.0 mg/kg partial responders.

V usage is TRBV6-5 and J usage is TRBJ2-1; D uncertain. The origin of this receptor is an adult with an advanced solid tumor such as melanoma, head and neck, liver or kidney cancer. The specimen was CD4+ or CD8+ T cells sorted from blood, collected in a trial of the OX40 agonist ivuxolimab. CDR3 nucleotide sequence: TGTGCCAGCAGTTACGCGGCCTACCCGTTGGAAGAGCAGTTCTTC. Residues: CASSYAAYPLEEQFF.